The rows below give T cell receptor beta chains drawn from one sample of a study of T-cell reconstitution after alpha-beta-depleted transplantation in children. TCRdb re-analysed the PCR reads in MiXCR, keeping a single row per CDR3 protein. In the table there are some 300,000 distinct CDR3 sequences, 7.5% to 9% of which are singletons. The material sequenced was peripheral blood, taken 360 days after TCRalphabeta/CD19-depleted stem cell transplant. The receptors derive from a female patient under 10 years old who had a stem cell transplant for Fanconi anemia, so the T cells may come from the graft donor. The conserved cysteine and the conserved F or W are not part of the CDR3 here. Each record gives: V gene, clone size, CDR3 length, J gene, CDR3 protein. Size values are once, few and many counts, or a class for expanded clones, and some rows have none.

TRBV13	.	12	TRBJ2-7	AMGPGLLSYEQY
TRBV14	.	11	TRBJ1-1	ASSPTGWAEAF
TRBV15	many	10	TRBJ2-1	ATSDRFDEQF
TRBV3-1	.	13	TRBJ2-2	ASSQRGVNTGELF
TRBV7-8	many	13	TRBJ2-2	ASSSTLASTGELF
TRBV4-2	many	12	TRBJ2-1	ASRPSYSYNEQF
TRBV9	few	11	TRBJ2-1	ASSLGSWNEQF
TRBV12-3/TRBV12-4	many	16	TRBJ2-2	ASSFRLAGGPHTGELF
TRBV27	many	13	TRBJ2-1	ASRLDRGSYNEQF
TRBV5-1	many	14	TRBJ2-6	ASQKGALSGANVLT
TRBV4-2	few	17	TRBJ2-4	ASSPGLAGGVLAKNIQY
TRBV7-9	many	13	TRBJ2-7	ASSSQRQVPYEQY
TRBV7-3	many	11	TRBJ2-1	ASSLTGLNEQF
TRBV20-1	many	12	TRBJ2-5	SARKERGGETQY
TRBV5-6	many	10	TRBJ2-7	ASSFLQYEQY
TRBV5-1	many	14	TRBJ2-2	ASSPKPLAGREELF
TRBV5-1	many	12	TRBJ2-5	ASSRIGTVETQY
TRBV2	.	13	TRBJ2-1	ASSEAGGLGNEQF
TRBV6-2/TRBV6-3	many	12	TRBJ1-5	ASSYSNRDQPQH
TRBV7-3	few	16	TRBJ2-2	ASSLTSNGAGSAGELF
TRBV10-3	many	12	TRBJ2-7	AASGLADSYEQY
TRBV18	many	14	TRBJ1-1	ASSQIQGRLNTEAF
TRBV3-1	few	13	TRBJ2-3	ASSQGLGGTDTQY
TRBV4-3	many	13	TRBJ1-1	ASSQVSFPNTEAF
TRBV28	many	9	TRBJ1-4	ASWKNEKLF
TRBV9	many	13	TRBJ2-1	ASSVGAGADNEQF
TRBV12-3/TRBV12-4	many	12	TRBJ1-1	ASSTQGAKAEAF
TRBV3-1	many	12	TRBJ2-7	ASSQLGYLYEQY
TRBV5-1	.	14	TRBJ1-6	ASSLAGGGQYSPLH
TRBV24-1	.	17	TRBJ2-3	ATPLELRGKLTSTDTQY
TRBV12-3/TRBV12-4	many	15	TRBJ1-3	ASSSALSQSYGNTIY
TRBV6-1	many	12	TRBJ2-5	ASSAFRGRETQY
TRBV12-3/TRBV12-4	many	14	TRBJ2-7	ASSFRTGWISYEQY
TRBV24-1	.	12	TRBJ2-1	ATSDFGGGNEQF
TRBV12-3/TRBV12-4	many	14	TRBJ2-1	ASSLAALPPVDGQF
TRBV11-2	few	13	TRBJ2-1	ASSLDEGWYNEQF
TRBV6-2/TRBV6-3	many	11	TRBJ1-1	ASSRNGRVEAF
TRBV28	many	11	TRBJ2-7	ASRRQGAYEQY
TRBV7-9	many	14	TRBJ2-1	ASSQPLAGGPNEQF
TRBV28	.	11	TRBJ2-5	ASTRRGRETQY
TRBV12-3/TRBV12-4	many	15	TRBJ2-1	ASSLVLSGSSYNEQF
TRBV20-1	many	12	TRBJ2-2	SALGQGDTGELF
TRBV5-4	once	14	TRBJ2-1	ASSLYSGRGVDEQF
TRBV27	few	15	TRBJ1-5	ASSAGPVNWSNQPQH
TRBV20-1	.	13	TRBJ2-3	SAVGLAGVEDTQY
TRBV9	many	13	TRBJ1-6	ASSVEGQPNSPLH
TRBV5-1	many	12	TRBJ2-1	ASTLAGGYNEQF
TRBV27	many	16	TRBJ2-2	ASSLGWGPGWDTGELF
TRBV4-2	many	15	TRBJ2-1	ASSQGTTASVGREQF
TRBV15	.	12	TRBJ2-7	ATSPLAGSYEQY
TRBV18	.	15	TRBJ2-1	ASSPPKGSEWSSEQF
TRBV27	many	15	TRBJ2-2	ASSWYRGGSNTGELF
TRBV6-1	.	13	TRBJ1-5	ATRRQGYRNQPQH
TRBV20-1	.	11	TRBJ1-2	SASTGRGSGYT
TRBV20-1	many	13	TRBJ2-7	SARDPWREVYEQY